This TCR beta chain was captured by sequencing in a study of T cells after yellow fever vaccination. Study conclusions and caveats: The booster response re-showed most primary clones: more than 95% CD4, more than 80% CD8. Weaker overall, the secondary response nonetheless peaked faster (day 5 versus 15).

In TCRdb, the 5' RACE reads were re-called with MiXCR into one record per CDR3 protein. The sample shows under 400,000 distinct CDR3 sequences, around 13% of them seen only once. Germline V gives CDR1 SEHNR, CDR2 FQNEAQ (reference sequence). CDR3 length: 12 amino acids. Trimming shortened V by 4 bases and J by 6 bases, and 9 bases separated the two germline ends. Notes on this clonotype: Its antigen is as yet unknown.

Source: CD4+ T cells sorted from PBMCs, taken 15 days after the yellow fever booster vaccination. The rearrangement joins TRBV7-9 to TRBJ1-2; D remains ambiguous. The source is a man aged 18-30 years who received the YFV17D yellow fever vaccine. As DNA, the CDR3 is TGTGCCAGCAGCTGGGGTGATGATGGCTACACCTTC. Its translation is CASSWGDDGYTF.